This record covers a single TCR beta chain. Its target is not known. This specimen belongs to a study of cytomegalovirus exposure and HLA in healthy donors. Study-wide findings and caveats: TRBV6-2, TRBV6-3 and other indistinguishable V segments were excluded. The study recorded some 160 TCR beta chains that were cytomegalovirus-associated. DRB1 showed the most TCR associations and HLA-C the fewest in a later analysis, as rates varied by HLA locus.

CDR3 length equals 16 residues. The germline V and J ends were trimmed by 5 bases and 7 bases, with 18 bases remaining between them. Germline assignment: CDR1 LNHDA and CDR2 SQIVND (reference sequence). The PCR ran on 60 Vbeta and 13 Jbeta primers. Using immunoSEQ multiplex PCR, the repertoire was profiled, and TCRdb retains in-frame clones only, with some absent. In the table there are 210,000 or so clones, approximately 90% of which are singletons. The gene calls are TRBV19 and TRBJ1-6; possible D gene TRBD1, 6 bases. Sequencing input: PBMCs. This clonotype was sampled from a woman between 18 and 29 years old in good health and CMV-seronegative. The CDR3 sequence is CASSAERGRRNSPLHF. CDR3 nucleotide sequence: TGTGCCAGTAGTGCCGAGCGGGGGCGTCGGAATTCACCCCTCCACTTT.